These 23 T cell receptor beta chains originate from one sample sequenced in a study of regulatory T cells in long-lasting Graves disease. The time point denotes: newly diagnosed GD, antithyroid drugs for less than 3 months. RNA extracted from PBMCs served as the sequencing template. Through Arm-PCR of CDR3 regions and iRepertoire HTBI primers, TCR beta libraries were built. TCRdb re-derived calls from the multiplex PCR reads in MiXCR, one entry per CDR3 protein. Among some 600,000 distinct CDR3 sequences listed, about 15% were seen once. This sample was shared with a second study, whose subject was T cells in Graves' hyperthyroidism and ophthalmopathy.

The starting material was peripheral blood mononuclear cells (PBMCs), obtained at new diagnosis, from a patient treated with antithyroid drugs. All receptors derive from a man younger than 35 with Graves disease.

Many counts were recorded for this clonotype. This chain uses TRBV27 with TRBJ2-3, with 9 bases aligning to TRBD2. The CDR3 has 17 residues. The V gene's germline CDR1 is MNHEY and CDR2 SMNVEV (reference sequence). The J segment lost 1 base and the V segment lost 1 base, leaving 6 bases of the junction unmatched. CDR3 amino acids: CASSLLGVAGGTDTQYF. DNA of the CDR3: TGTGCCAGCAGTTTATTAGGCGTAGCGGGAGGCACAGATACGCAGTATTTT.

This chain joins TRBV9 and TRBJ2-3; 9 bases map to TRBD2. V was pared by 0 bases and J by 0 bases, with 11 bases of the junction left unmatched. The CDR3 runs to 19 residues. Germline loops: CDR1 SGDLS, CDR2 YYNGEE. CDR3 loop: CASSVVSRASGMSTDTQYF. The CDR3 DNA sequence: TGTGCCAGCAGCGTAGTCTCCCGGGCTAGCGGGATGAGCACAGATACGCAGTATTTT.

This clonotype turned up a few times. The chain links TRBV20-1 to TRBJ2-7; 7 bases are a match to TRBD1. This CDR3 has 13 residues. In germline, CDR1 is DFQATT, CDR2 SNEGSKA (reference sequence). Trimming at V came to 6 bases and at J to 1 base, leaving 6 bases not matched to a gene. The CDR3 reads CSAGGQMSYEQYF. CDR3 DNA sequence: TGCAGTGCAGGGGGACAGATGTCCTACGAGCAGTACTTC.

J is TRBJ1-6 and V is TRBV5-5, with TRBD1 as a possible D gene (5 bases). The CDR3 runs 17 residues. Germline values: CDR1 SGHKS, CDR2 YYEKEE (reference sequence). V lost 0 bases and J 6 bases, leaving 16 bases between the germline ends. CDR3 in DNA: TGTGCCAGCAGCTTGGAGTTCGGGGGGGATAGTAATTCACCCCTCCACTTT. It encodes CASSLEFGGDSNSPLHF.

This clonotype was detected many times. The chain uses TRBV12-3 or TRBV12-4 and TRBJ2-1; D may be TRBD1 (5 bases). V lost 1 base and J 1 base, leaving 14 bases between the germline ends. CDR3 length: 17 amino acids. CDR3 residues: CASSLGGASKSYNEQFF. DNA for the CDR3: TGTGCCAGCAGTTTAGGGGGCGCAAGCAAATCCTACAATGAGCAGTTCTTC.

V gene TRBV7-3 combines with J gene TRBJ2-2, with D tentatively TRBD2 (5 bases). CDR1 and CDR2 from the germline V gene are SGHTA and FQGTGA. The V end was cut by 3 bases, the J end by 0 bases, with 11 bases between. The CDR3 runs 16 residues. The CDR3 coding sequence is TGTGCCAGCAGCTTGACTACAGACTCGAACACCGGGGAGCTGTTTTTT. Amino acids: CASSLTTDSNTGELFF.

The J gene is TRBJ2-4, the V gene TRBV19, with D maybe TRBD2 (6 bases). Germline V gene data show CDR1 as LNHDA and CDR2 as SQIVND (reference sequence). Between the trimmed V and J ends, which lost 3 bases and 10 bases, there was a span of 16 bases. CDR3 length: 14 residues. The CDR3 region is CASSILHVGGIQYF. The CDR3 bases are TGTGCCAGTAGTATCTTACACGTGGGAGGTATTCAGTACTTC.

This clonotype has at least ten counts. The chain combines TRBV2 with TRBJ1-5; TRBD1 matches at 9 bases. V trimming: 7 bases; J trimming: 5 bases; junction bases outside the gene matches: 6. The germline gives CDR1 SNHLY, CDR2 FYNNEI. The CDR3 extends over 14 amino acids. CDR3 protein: CASIQDRGDQPQHF. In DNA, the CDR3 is TGTGCCAGCATCCAGGACAGGGGTGATCAGCCCCAGCATTTT.

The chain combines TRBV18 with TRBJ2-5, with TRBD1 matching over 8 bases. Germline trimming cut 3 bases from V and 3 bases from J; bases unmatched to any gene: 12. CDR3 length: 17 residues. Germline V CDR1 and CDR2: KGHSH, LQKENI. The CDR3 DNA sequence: TGTGCCAGCTCACCGGAGACAGGGGCCAGAGGCGAAGAGACCCAGTACTTC. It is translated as CASSPETGARGEETQYF.

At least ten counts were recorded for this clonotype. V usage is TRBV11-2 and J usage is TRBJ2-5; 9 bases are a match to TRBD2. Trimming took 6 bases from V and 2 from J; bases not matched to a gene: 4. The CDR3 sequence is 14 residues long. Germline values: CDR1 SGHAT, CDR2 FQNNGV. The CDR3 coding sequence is TGTGCCAGCAGAAGTAGCGGGAGTCAAGAGACCCAGTACTTC. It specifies CASRSSGSQETQYF.

The CDR3 DNA follows: TGCAGCGTTGGGGGGAATCGCAATCAGCCCCAGCATTTT. Translation gives CSVGGNRNQPQHF. The chain joins TRBV29-1 to TRBJ1-5; tentative D call: TRBD1 (5 bases). The CDR3 consists of 13 residues. CDR1 and CDR2 from the germline V gene are SQVTM and ANQGSEA. Trimming cost V 4 bases and J 2 bases, with 9 bases left between them.

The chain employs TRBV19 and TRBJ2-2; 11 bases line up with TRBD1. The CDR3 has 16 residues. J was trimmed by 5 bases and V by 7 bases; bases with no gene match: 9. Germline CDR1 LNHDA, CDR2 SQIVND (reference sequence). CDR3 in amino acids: CASTLSGTGGTGELFF. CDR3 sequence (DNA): TGTGCCAGTACTCTCTCCGGGACAGGGGGGACCGGGGAGCTGTTTTTT.

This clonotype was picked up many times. The CDR3 loop is CASSTQTSSTDTQYF. The CDR3 nucleotides are TGTGCCAGCAGCACTCAGACGTCTAGCACAGATACGCAGTATTTT. The V call is TRBV3-1, the J call TRBJ2-3; D call uncertain. Trimming removed 5 bases from V and 0 bases from J, with 12 bases in between. Germline-derived CDR1 and CDR2 are LGHDT and YNNKEL (reference sequence). The CDR3 loop spans 15 amino acids.

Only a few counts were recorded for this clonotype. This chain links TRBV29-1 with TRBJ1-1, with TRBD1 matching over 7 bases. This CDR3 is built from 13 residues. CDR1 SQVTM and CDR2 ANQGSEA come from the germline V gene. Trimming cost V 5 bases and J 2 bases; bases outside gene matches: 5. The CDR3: CSVIRDSNTEAFF. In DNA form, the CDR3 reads TGCAGCGTTATAAGGGACAGTAACACTGAAGCTTTCTTT.

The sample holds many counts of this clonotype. This CDR3 is CASSLVGLAGGPVEQFF. For the CDR3, the DNA is TGTGCCAGCAGCTTAGTGGGACTAGCGGGAGGGCCCGTTGAGCAGTTCTTC. The V and J genes are TRBV7-2 and TRBJ2-1; 16 bases match TRBD2. The germline V gene has CDR1 SGHTA and CDR2 FQGNSA. The CDR3 sequence is 17 residues long. V was pared by 1 base and J by 9 bases, with 6 bases of the junction left unmatched. Complete variable domain (other parts from reference TRBV7-2 and TRBJ2-1): GAGVSQSPSNKVTEKGKDVELRCDPISGHTALYWYRQSLGQGLEFLIYFQGNSAPDKSGLPSDRFSAERTGGSVSTLTIQRTQQEDSAVYLCASSLVGLAGGPVEQFFGPGTRLTVL.

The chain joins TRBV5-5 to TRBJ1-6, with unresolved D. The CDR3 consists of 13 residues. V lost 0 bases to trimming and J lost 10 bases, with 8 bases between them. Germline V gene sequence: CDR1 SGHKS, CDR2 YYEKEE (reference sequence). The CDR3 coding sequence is TGTGCCAGCAGCTTGGCTTTCCTCTCACCCCTCCACTTT. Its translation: CASSLAFLSPLHF.

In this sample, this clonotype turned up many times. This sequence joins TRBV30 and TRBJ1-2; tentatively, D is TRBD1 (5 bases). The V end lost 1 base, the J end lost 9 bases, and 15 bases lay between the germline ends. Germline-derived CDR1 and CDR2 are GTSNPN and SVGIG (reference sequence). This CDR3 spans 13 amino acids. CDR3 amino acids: CAWSGGLGLSYTF. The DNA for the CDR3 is TGTGCCTGGAGTGGGGGACTGGGATTGAGCTACACCTTC.

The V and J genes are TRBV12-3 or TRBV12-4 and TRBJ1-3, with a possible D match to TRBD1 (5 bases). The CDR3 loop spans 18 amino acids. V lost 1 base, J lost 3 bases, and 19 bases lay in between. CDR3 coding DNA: TGTGCCAGCAGTTTAGGATCCCCCCGGGACCCCTATGGAAACACCATATATTTT. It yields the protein CASSLGSPRDPYGNTIYF.

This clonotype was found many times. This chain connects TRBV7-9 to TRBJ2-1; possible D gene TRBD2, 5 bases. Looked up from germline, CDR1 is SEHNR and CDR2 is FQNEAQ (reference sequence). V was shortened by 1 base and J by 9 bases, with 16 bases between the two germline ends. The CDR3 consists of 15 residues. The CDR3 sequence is CASSLVPSWTIEQFF. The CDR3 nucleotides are TGTGCCAGCAGCTTAGTCCCTAGCTGGACCATTGAGCAGTTCTTC.

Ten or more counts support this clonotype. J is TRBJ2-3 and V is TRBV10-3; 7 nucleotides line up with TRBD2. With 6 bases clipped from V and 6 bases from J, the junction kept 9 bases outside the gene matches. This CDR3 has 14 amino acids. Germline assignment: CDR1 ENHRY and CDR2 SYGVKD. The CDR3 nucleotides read TGTGCCATCAGGGACCTAGCGGCGCGGGATACGCAGTATTTT. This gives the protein CAIRDLAARDTQYF.

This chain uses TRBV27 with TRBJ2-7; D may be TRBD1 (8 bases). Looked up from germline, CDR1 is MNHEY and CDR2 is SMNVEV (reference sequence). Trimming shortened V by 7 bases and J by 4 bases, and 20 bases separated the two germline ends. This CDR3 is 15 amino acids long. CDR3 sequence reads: CASTPGAGQVYEQYF. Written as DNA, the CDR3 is TGTGCCAGCACCCCAGGAGCGGGACAGGTGTACGAGCAGTACTTC.

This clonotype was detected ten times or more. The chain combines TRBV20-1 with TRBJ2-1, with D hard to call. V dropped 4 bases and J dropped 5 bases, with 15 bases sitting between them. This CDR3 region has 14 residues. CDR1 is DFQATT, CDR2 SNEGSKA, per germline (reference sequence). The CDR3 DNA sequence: TGCAGTGCTACACTCCGCCGGGTCAACAATGAGCAGTTCTTC. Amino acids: CSATLRRVNNEQFF.

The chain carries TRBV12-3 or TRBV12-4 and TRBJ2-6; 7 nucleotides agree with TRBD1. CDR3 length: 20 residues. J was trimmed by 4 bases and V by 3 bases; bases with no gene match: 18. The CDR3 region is CASSFRLSGTASFGANVLTF. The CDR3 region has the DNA TGTGCCAGCAGTTTTAGGCTATCCGGGACAGCTTCGTTCGGGGCCAACGTCCTGACTTTC.